This T cell receptor (beta chain) stems from a study of blood T cell repertoires in COVID-19. Study context: The United States, Italy and Spain supplied acute and convalescent COVID-19 samples. Sample material is recorded as cDNA or gDNA derived from T cells, B-cell-depleted T cells, or PBMCs.

Enrolment of Seattle patients took place during active infection, and they were followed longitudinally. This clone was picked up a small number of times. Original processing methods: By means of reference gene primer amplification, nucleated cell counts were estimated. Sequencing used immunoSEQ multiplex PCR; TCRdb keeps in-frame clones, though not all of them. That table is the source of V, J and clone size, and D and trimming were worked out from the DNA. The sample consists of 300,000 to 400,000 clones, over 80% of them appearing once. CDR1 and CDR2 from the germline V gene are SSHAT and FNYEAQ (reference sequence). This CDR3 comprises 13 residues. Trimming took 4 bases from V and 7 from J, leaving 10 bases between them.

V is TRBV7-7 and J is TRBJ2-2; D ambiguous. Sequenced material: peripheral blood. The TCR comes from a man aged 25-45 years with COVID-19, enrolled during active disease. The CDR3 is CASSSFTGGELFF. The DNA of the CDR3 is TGTGCCAGCAGCTCATTCACTGGCGGGGAGCTGTTTTTT.